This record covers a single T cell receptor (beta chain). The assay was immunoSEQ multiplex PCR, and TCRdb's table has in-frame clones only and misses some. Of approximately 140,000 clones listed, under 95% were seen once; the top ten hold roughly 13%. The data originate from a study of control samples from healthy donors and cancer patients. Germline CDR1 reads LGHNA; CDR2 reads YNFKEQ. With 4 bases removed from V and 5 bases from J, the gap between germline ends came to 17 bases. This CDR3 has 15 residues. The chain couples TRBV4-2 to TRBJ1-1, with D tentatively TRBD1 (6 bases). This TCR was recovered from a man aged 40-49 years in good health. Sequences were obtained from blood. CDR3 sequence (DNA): TGTGCCAGCAGCCCACAGACGGGGGCCTTGACTGAAGCTTTCTTT. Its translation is CASSPQTGALTEAFF.